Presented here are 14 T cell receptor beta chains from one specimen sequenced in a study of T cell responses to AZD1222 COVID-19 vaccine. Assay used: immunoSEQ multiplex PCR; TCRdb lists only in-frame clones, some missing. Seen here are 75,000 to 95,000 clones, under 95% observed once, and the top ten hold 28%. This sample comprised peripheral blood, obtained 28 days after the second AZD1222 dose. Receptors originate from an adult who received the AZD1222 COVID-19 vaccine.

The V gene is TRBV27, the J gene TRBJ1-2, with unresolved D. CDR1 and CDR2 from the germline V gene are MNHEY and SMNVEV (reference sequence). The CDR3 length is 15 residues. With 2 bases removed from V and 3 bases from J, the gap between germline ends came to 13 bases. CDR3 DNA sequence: TGTGCCAGCAGTTTAGATCCCCGGACGGACTATGGCTACACCTTC. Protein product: CASSLDPRTDYGYTF.

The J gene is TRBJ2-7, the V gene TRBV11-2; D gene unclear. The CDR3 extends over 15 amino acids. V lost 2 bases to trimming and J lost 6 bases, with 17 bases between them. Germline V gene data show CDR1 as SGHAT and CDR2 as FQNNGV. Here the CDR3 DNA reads TGTGCCAGCAGCTTATCACCGCAGACATACGCCGAGCAGTACTTC. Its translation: CASSLSPQTYAEQYF.

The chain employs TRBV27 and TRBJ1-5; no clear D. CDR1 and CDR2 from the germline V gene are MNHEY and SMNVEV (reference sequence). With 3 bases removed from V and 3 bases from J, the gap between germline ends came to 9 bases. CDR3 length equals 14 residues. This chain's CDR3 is CASSFEQNNQPQHF. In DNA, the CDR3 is TGTGCCAGCAGTTTTGAACAGAACAATCAGCCCCAGCATTTT.

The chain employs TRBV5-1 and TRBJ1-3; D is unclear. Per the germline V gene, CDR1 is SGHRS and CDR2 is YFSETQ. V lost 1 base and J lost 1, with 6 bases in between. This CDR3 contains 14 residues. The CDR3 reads CASSLLGSGNTIYF. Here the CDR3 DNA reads TGCGCCAGCAGCTTGCTGGGGTCTGGAAACACCATATATTTT.

The CDR3 DNA follows: TGTGCCAGTCGTGGACAGGGGGCCTACGAGCAGTACTTC. It codes for CASRGQGAYEQYF. The V and J genes are TRBV2 and TRBJ2-7; 10 nucleotides agree with TRBD1. V dropped 9 bases and J dropped 2; count of bases not matched to a gene: 4. The CDR3 is 13 amino acids. In germline, CDR1 is SNHLY, CDR2 FYNNEI.

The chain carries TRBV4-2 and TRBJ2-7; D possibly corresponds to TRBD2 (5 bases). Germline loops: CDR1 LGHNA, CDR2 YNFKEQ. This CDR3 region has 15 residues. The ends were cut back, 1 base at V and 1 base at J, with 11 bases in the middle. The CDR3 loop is CASSQGVGVSYEQYF. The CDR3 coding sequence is TGTGCCAGCAGCCAAGGTGTGGGAGTGTCCTACGAGCAGTACTTC.

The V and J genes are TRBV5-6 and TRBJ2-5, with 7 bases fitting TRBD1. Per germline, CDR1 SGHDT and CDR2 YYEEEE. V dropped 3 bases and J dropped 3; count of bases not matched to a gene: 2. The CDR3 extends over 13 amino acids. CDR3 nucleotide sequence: TGTGCCAGCAGCTACGGACAGGAAGAGACCCAGTACTTC. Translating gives CASSYGQEETQYF.

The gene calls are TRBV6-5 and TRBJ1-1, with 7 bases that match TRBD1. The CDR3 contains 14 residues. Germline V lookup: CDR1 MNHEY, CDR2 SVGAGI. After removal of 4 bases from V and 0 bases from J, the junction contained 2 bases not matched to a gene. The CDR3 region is CASSFGTVNTEAFF. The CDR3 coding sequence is TGTGCCAGCAGTTTCGGGACAGTGAACACTGAAGCTTTCTTT.

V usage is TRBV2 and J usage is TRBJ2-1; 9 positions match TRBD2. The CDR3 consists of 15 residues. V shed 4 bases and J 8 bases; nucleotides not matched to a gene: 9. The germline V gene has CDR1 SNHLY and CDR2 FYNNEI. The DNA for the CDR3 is TGTGCCAGCAGTGTAGTAGCGGGAGTTACAGATGAGCAGTTCTTC. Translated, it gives CASSVVAGVTDEQFF.

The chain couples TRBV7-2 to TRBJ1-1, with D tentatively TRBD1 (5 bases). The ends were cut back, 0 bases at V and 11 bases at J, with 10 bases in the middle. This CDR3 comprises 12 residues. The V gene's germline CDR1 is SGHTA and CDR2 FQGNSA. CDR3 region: CASSLAAGKAFF. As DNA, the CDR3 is TGTGCCAGCAGCTTAGCGGCAGGGAAGGCTTTCTTT.

CDR3 in amino acids: CASGTGTQLNQPQHF. For the CDR3, the DNA is TGTGCCAGCGGAACCGGGACACAACTCAATCAGCCCCAGCATTTT. The chain recombines TRBV28 with TRBJ1-5, with a weak D call TRBD1 (6 bases). The V end was cut by 8 bases, the J end by 3 bases, with 17 bases between. CDR3 length equals 15 residues. The germline gives CDR1 MDHEN, CDR2 SYDVKM.

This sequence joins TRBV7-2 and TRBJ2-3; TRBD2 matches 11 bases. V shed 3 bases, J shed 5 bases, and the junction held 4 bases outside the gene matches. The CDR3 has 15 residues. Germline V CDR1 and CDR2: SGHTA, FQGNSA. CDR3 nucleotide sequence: TGTGCCAGCAGCTTGACTAGCGGGAAAGGAGATACGCAGTATTTT. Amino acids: CASSLTSGKGDTQYF.

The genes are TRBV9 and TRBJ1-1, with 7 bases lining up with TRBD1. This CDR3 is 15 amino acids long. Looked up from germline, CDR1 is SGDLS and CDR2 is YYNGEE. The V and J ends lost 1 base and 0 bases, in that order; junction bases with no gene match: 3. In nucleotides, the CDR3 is TGTGCCAGCAGCGTATGGGACAGTATGAACACTGAAGCTTTCTTT. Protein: CASSVWDSMNTEAFF.

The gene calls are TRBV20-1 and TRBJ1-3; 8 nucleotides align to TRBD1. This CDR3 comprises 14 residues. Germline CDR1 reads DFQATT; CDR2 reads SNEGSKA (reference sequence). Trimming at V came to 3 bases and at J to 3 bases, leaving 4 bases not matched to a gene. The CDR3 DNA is TGCAGTGCTAGTCCAGGGGGCTTTGGAAACACCATATATTTT. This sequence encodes CSASPGGFGNTIYF.